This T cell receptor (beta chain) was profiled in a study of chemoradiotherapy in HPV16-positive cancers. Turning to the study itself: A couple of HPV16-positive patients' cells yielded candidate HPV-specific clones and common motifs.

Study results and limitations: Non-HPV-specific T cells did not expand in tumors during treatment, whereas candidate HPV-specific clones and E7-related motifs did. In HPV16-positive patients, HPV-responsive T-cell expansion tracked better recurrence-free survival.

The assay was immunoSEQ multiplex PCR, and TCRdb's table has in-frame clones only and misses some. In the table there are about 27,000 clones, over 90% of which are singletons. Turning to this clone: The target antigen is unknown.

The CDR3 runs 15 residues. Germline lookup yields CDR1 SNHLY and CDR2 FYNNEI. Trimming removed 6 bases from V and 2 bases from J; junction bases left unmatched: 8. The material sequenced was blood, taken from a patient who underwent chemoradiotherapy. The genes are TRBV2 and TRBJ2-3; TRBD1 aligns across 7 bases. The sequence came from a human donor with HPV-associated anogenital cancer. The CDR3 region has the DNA TGTGCCAGCAGACCGACAGGGAAAGACACAGATACGCAGTATTTT. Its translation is CASRPTGKDTDTQYF.